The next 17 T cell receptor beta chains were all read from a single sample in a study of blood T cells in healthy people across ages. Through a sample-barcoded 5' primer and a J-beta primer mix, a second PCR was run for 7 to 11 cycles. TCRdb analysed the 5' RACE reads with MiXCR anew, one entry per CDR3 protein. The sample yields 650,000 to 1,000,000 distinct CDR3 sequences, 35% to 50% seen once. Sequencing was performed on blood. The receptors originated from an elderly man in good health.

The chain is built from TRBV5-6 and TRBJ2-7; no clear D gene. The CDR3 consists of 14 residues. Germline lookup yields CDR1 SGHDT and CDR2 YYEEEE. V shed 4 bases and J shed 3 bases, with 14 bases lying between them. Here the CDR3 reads CASSTPGRLYEQYF. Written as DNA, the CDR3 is TGTGCCAGCAGCACTCCCGGTCGGCTCTACGAGCAGTACTTC.

The CDR3 DNA sequence: TGTGCCAGCAGCTTAGAGGCTAGCGGGAGGTTCAATGAGCAGTTCTTC. This codes for CASSLEASGRFNEQFF. V is TRBV7-2 and J is TRBJ2-1, with 11 bases matching TRBD2. This CDR3 spans 16 amino acids. The germline CDR1 and CDR2 sequences are SGHTA and FQGNSA. V gave up 1 base and J gave up 6 bases; unmatched junction bases: 5.

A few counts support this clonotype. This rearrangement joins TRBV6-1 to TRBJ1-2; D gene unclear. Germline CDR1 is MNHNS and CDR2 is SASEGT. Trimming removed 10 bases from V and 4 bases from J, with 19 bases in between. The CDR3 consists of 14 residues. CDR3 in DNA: TGTGCCACCAGCATAGGACTAATACGCTATGGCTACACCTTC. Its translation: CATSIGLIRYGYTF.

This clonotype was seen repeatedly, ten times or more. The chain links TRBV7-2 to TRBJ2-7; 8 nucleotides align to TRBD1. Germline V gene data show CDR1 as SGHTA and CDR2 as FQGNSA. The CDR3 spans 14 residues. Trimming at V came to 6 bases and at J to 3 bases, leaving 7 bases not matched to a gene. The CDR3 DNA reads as TGTGCCAGCAGTTCGAACAGGGGGAGCTACGAGCAGTACTTC. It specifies CASSSNRGSYEQYF. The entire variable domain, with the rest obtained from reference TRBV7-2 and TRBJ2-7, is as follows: GAGVSQSPSNKVTEKGKDVELRCDPISGHTALYWYRQSLGQGLEFLIYFQGNSAPDKSGLPSDRFSAERTGGSVSTLTIQRTQQEDSAVYLCASSSNRGSYEQYFGPGTRLTVT.

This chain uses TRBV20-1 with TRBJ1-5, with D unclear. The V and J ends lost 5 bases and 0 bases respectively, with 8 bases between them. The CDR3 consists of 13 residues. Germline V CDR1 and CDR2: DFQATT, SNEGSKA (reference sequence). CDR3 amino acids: CSAGTYSNQPQHF. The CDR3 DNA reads TGCAGTGCTGGAACATATAGCAATCAGCCCCAGCATTTT.

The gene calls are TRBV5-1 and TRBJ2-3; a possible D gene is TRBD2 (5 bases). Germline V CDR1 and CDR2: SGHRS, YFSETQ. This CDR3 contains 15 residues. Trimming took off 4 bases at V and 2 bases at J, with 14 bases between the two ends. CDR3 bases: TGCGCCAGCAGCGCGGTGGGCGGGTACACAGATACGCAGTATTTT. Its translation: CASSAVGGYTDTQYF.

The CDR3 sequence is CASSLDQRGADTQYF. CDR3 sequence (DNA): TGTGCCAGCAGCTTAGACCAGCGGGGTGCCGATACGCAGTATTTT. The chain recombines TRBV11-3 with TRBJ2-3, with 7 bases that match TRBD2. CDR1 is SGHNT, CDR2 YENEEA, per germline. The CDR3 consists of 15 residues. V shed 0 bases, J shed 6 bases, and the junction held 6 bases outside the gene matches.

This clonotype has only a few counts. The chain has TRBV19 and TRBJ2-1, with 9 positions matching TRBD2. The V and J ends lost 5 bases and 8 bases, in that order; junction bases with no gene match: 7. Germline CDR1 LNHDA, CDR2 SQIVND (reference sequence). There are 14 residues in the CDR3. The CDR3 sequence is CASSYLAGLDEQFF. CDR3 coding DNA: TGTGCCAGTAGTTACCTAGCGGGACTCGATGAGCAGTTCTTC. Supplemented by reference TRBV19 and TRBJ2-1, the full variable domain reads DGGITQSPKYLFRKEGQNVTLSCEQNLNHDAMYWYRQDPGQGLRLIYYSQIVNDFQKGDIAEGYSVSREKKESFPLTVTSAQKNPTAFYLCASSYLAGLDEQFFGPGTRLTVL.

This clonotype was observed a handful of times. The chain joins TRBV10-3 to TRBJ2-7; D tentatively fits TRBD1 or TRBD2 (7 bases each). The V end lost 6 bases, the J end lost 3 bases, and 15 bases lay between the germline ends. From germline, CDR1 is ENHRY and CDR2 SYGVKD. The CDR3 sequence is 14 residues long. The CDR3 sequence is CAISPQGGIYEQYF. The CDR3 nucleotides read TGTGCCATCAGCCCCCAGGGGGGGATCTACGAGCAGTACTTC.

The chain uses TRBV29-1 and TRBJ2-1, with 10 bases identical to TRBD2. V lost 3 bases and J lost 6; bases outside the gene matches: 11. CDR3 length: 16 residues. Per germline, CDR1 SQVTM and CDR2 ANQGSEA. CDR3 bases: TGCAGCGTTGATCCCTTTCTAGCGGGAGTTGGCAATGAGCAGTTCTTC. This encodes CSVDPFLAGVGNEQFF.

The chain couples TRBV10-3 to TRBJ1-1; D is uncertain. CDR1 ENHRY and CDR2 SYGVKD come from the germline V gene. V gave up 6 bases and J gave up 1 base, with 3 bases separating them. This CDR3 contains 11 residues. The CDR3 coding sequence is TGTGCCATCAGAGAGAACACTGAAGCTTTCTTT. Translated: CAIRENTEAFF.

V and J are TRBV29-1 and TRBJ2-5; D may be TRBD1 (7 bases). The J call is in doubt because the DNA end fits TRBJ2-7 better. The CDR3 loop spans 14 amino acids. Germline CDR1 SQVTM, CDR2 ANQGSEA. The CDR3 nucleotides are TGCAGCGTCTTCGCAGGGGGGATGAGGAACGAGCAGTACTTC. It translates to CSVFAGGMRNEQYF.

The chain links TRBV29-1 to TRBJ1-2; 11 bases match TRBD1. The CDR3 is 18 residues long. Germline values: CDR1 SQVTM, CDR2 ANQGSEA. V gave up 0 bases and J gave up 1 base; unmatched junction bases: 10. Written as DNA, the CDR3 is TGCAGCGTTGAAGATAGAGGGACAGGGGGGCTTTATAACTATGGCTACACCTTC. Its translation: CSVEDRGTGGLYNYGYTF.

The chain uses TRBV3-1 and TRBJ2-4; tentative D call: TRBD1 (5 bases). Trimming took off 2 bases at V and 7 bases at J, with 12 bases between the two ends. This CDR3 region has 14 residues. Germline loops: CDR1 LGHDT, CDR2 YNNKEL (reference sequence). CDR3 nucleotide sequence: TGTGCCAGCAGCCAACGAAGGGGTCATAACATTCAGTACTTC. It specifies CASSQRRGHNIQYF.

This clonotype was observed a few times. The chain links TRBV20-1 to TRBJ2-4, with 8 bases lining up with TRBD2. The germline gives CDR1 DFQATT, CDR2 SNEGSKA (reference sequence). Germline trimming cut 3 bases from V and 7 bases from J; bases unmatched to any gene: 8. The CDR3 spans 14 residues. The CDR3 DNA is TGCAGTGCTAGCCCCGCCAGCGGGGGCAACATTCAGTACTTC. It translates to CSASPASGGNIQYF.

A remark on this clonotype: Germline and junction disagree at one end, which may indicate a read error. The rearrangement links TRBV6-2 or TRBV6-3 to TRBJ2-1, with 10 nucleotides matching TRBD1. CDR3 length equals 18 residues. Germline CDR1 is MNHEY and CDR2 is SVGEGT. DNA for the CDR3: TGTGCCAACAGTTACCACACGGGGACAGGGGTCTCCTACAATGAGCAGTTCTTC. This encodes CANSYHTGTGVSYNEQFF.

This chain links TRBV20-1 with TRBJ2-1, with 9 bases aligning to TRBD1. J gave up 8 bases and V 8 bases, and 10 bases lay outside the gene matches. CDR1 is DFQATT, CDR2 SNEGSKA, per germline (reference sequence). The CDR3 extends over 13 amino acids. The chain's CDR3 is CSPGDRVIDEQFF. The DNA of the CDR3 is TGCAGTCCGGGGGACAGGGTCATTGATGAGCAGTTCTTC.